This TCR beta chain was sequenced during a study of T-cell memory formation after mild COVID-19. Study-level background: TCR clusters showed largely donor specificity. Study-level findings and limits: Clones that contracted from day 15 to 85 had balanced CD4/CD8; later expanders were CD4+ biased.

The V and J ends lost 8 bases and 0 bases, in that order; junction bases with no gene match: 12. This CDR3 spans 15 amino acids. Germline V gives CDR1 SQVTM, CDR2 ANQGSEA. Regarding this clonotype: No antigen is known for it.

TCRalpha and TCRbeta libraries used 5'RACE with constant-segment primers and UMIs. TCRdb reprocessed the 5' RACE reads via MiXCR and lists one record per CDR3 protein. The sample lists about 190,000 distinct CDR3 sequences; around 18% were seen once. The chain combines TRBV29-1 with TRBJ2-5; 7 bases agree with TRBD2. The sample comprised PBMCs or a T cell subset sorted from them (not recorded which). The TCR was taken from an adult woman who had mild COVID-19 (a few samples of this study predate the infection). Cell type and time point are not known. CDR3 sequence (DNA): TGCAGCTTCAGCTCGGGAGGTGCCTACCAAGAGACCCAGTACTTC. It encodes CSFSSGGAYQETQYF.